This T cell receptor (beta chain) was sequenced during a study of blood T cells in healthy people across ages. Study-level results: Per million T cells, the diversity of TCR beta decreased roughly linearly as age advanced.

The V gene end was trimmed by 4 bases and the J gene end by 8 bases; junction bases not matched to a gene: 8. CDR3 length: 14 amino acids. Per germline, CDR1 DFQATT and CDR2 SNEGSKA (reference sequence). This clonotype was seen only a few times. As yet, its antigen is unknown. No fewer than 5.5 micrograms of total RNA were isolated from every sample. Together with a sample-barcoded 5' primer, a J-beta primer mix was included in a second PCR lasting about 6 to 11 cycles. Via MiXCR, TCRdb re-called the 5' RACE reads, giving one row per CDR3 protein. The sample lists about 1.4 million distinct CDR3 sequences; 45% to 70% were seen once.

Material: blood. The source of this sequence is a young man in good health. The J gene is TRBJ2-3, the V gene TRBV20-1, with 11 bases identical to TRBD2. The CDR3 reads CSATQIAGGATQYF. CDR3 coding DNA: TGCAGTGCTACCCAGATAGCGGGAGGGGCTACGCAGTATTTT.